A single sample gave rise to the 7 T cell receptor beta chains below, sequenced in a study of memory CD4+ T cells and cytomegalovirus serostatus. Single viable CD3+CD4+CD8-CD45RO+ cells were sorted as the memory CD4+ T cells. Assay used: immunoSEQ multiplex PCR; TCRdb lists only in-frame clones, some missing. The sample has 50,000 to 75,000 clones, approximately 78% seen once. The source material was memory CD4+ T cells from blood. The receptors were sampled from an adult in good health and CMV-seronegative.

The chain carries TRBV2 and TRBJ2-1; 11 nucleotides align to TRBD1. The V gene's germline CDR1 is SNHLY and CDR2 FYNNEI. With 3 bases clipped from V and 16 bases from J, the junction kept 11 bases outside the gene matches. The CDR3 consists of 14 residues. This CDR3 is CASSDLGQGVLGFF. Written as DNA, the CDR3 is TGTGCCAGCAGTGATTTGGGACAGGGGGTCCTTGGCTTCTTC.

The chain uses TRBV19 and TRBJ1-5, with TRBD1 identical over 8 bases. With V trimmed by 1 base and J by 4 bases, 6 bases remained unmatched. There are 16 residues in the CDR3. Germline CDR1 and CDR2: LNHDA and SQIVND (reference sequence). CDR3: CASSIVGTGGNQPQHF. The CDR3 DNA sequence: TGTGCCAGTAGTATAGTAGGGACAGGCGGAAATCAGCCCCAGCATTTT.

J is TRBJ2-3 and V is TRBV6-5; D is unclear. Trimming left V 6 bases short and J 3 bases short, with 13 bases between. The germline CDR1 and CDR2 sequences are MNHEY and SVGAGI. The CDR3 runs 14 residues. The CDR3 region is CASSKYYPTDTQYF. The CDR3, as DNA: TGTGCCAGCAGCAAATACTATCCAACAGATACGCAGTATTTT.

The V and J genes are TRBV6-6 and TRBJ1-2; 7 nucleotides line up with TRBD1. Germline lookup yields CDR1 MNHNY and CDR2 SVGAGI (reference sequence). The CDR3 totals 11 residues. The J segment lost 6 bases and the V segment lost 7 bases, leaving 2 bases of the junction unmatched. The CDR3 sequence is CASIDRDGYTF. The CDR3 bases are TGTGCCAGCATCGACAGGGATGGCTACACCTTC.

This chain joins TRBV19 and TRBJ1-1; 9 bases are shared with TRBD1. This CDR3 comprises 17 residues. Germline values: CDR1 LNHDA, CDR2 SQIVND (reference sequence). Trimming at V came to 5 bases and at J to 2 bases, leaving 12 bases not matched to a gene. CDR3 amino acids: CASSVLQGASGNTEAFF. The DNA for the CDR3 is TGTGCCAGTAGTGTACTACAGGGGGCGTCAGGAAACACTGAAGCTTTCTTT.

The chain uses TRBV14 and TRBJ2-7; 8 positions match TRBD2. The CDR3 is 17 residues long. With V trimmed by 1 base and J by 0 bases, 8 bases remained unmatched. Germline V gene data show CDR1 as SGHDN and CDR2 as FVKESK. The CDR3 loop is CASSQGPSGGGSYEQYF. Here the CDR3 DNA reads TGTGCCAGCAGCCAAGGGCCCTCGGGGGGGGGCTCCTACGAGCAGTACTTC.

This sequence joins TRBV19 and TRBJ2-7; the D gene is possibly TRBD1 (6 bases). CDR1 is LNHDA, CDR2 SQIVND, per germline (reference sequence). The germline V and J ends were trimmed by 4 bases and 1 base, with 17 bases remaining between them. The CDR3 extends over 16 amino acids. CDR3 protein: CASSKRTVHGSYEQYF. The CDR3 nucleotides read TGTGCCAGTAGTAAACGGACAGTACATGGTTCCTACGAGCAGTACTTC.